A single T cell receptor beta chain is shown here with its context. Germline values: CDR1 SQVTM, CDR2 ANQGSEA. This CDR3 region has 12 residues. V gave up 5 bases and J gave up 8 bases; unmatched junction bases: 7. RNA was extracted with the RNeasy kit, and a quantity of roughly 0.5 to 1 ug was reverse transcribed using random hexamers. TCRdb used MiXCR to reprocess the immunoSEQ multiplex PCR reads, holding one entry per CDR3 protein. The repertoire consists of 85,000 to 90,000 distinct CDR3 sequences, with approximately 92% occurring once and the leading ten covering around 0.3%. The entry originates in a study of CD8 T cells in Susac syndrome. Negative isolation was used for CD8+ and CD4+ T cells, and FACS enrichment was applied to TEMRA cells.

The sequenced material came from CD8+ T cells from PBMCs. The TCR sequence derives from a human donor in good health. The chain employs TRBV29-1 and TRBJ1-2; 8 bases line up with TRBD1. DNA of the CDR3: TGCAGCGTTAGTGACAGGGGACCGGGCTACACCTTC. Its protein product is CSVSDRGPGYTF. The variable domain in full, completed from reference TRBV29-1 and TRBJ1-2, reads SAVISQKPSRDICQRGTSLTIQCQVDSQVTMMFWYRQQPGQSLTLIATANQGSEATYESGFVIDKFPISRPNLTFSTLTVSNMSPEDSSIYLCSVSDRGPGYTFGSGTRLTVV.